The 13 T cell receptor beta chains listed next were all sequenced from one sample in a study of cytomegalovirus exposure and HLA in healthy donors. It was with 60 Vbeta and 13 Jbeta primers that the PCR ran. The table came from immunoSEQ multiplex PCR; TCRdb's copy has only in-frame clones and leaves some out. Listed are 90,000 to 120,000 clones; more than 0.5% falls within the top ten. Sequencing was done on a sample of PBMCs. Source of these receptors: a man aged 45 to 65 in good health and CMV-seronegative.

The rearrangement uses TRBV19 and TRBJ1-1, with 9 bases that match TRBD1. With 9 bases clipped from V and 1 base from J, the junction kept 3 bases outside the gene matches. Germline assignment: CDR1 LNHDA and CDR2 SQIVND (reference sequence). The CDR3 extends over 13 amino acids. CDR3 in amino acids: CASEQGANTEAFF. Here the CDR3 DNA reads TGTGCCAGCGAACAGGGGGCGAACACTGAAGCTTTCTTT. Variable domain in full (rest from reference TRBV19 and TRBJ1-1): DGGITQSPKYLFRKEGQNVTLSCEQNLNHDAMYWYRQDPGQGLRLIYYSQIVNDFQKGDIAEGYSVSREKKESFPLTVTSAQKNPTAFYLCASEQGANTEAFFGQGTRLTVV.

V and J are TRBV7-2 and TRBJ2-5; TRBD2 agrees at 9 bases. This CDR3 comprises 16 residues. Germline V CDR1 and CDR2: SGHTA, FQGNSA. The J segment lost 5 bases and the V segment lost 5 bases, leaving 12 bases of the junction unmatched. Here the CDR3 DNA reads TGTGCCAGCAGCCCCCGGGCCGGGACTAGCAGGGAGACCCAGTACTTC. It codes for CASSPRAGTSRETQYF.

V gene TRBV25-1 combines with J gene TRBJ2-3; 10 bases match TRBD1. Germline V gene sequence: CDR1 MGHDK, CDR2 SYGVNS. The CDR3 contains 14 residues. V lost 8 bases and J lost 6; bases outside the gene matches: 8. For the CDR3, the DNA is TGTGCCAGCTCACCGGACAGGGGGATGGATACGCAGTATTTT. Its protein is CASSPDRGMDTQYF. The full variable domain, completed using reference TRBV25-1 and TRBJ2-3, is EADIYQTPRYLVIGTGKKITLECSQTMGHDKMYWYQQDPGMELHLIHYSYGVNSTEKGDLSSESTVSRIRTEHFPLTLESARPSHTSQYLCASSPDRGMDTQYFGPGTRLTVL.

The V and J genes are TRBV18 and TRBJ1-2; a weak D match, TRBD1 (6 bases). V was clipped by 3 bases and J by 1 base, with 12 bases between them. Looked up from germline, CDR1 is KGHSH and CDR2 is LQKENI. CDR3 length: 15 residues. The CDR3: CASSPGTPNNYGYTF. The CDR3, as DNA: TGTGCCAGCTCACCCGGGACACCTAATAACTATGGCTACACCTTC.

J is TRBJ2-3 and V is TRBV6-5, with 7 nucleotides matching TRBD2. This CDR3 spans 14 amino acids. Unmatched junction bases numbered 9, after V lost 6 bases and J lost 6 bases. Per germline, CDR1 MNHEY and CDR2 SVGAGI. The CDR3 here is CASSPKRAGDTQYF. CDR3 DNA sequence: TGTGCCAGCAGCCCAAAGCGAGCGGGGGATACGCAGTATTTT.

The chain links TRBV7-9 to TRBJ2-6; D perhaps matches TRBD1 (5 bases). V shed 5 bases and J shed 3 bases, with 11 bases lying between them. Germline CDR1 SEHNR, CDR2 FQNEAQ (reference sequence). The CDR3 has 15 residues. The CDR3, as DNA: TGTGCCAGCAGCCCAGACAGAAGTGGGGCCAACGTCCTGACTTTC. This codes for CASSPDRSGANVLTF.

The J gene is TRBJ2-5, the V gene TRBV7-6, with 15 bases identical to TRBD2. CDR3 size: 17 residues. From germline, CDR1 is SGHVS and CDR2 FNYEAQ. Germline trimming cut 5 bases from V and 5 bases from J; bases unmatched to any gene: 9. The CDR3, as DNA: TGTGCCAGCAGCCCCGGGACTAGCGGGGGGCCCGGGGAGACCCAGTACTTC. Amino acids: CASSPGTSGGPGETQYF.

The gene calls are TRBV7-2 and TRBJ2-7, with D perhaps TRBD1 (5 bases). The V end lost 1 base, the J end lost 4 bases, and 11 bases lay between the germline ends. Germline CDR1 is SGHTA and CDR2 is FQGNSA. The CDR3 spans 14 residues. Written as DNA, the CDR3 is TGTGCCAGCAGCTTAGTGGGGCAGAGATACGAGCAGTACTTC. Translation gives CASSLVGQRYEQYF.

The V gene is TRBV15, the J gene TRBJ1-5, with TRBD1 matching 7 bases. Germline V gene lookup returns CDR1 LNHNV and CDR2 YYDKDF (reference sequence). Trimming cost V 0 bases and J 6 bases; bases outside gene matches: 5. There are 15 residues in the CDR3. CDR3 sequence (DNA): TGTGCCACCAGCAGAGATAGGACAGGCTTTCAGCCCCAGCATTTT. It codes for CATSRDRTGFQPQHF.

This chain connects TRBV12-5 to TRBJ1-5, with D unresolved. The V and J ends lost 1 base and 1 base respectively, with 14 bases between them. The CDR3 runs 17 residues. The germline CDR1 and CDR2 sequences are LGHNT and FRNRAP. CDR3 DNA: TGTGCTAGTGGTTTGGGGACGGCGGGTACGAGCAATCAGCCCCAGCATTTT. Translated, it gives CASGLGTAGTSNQPQHF.

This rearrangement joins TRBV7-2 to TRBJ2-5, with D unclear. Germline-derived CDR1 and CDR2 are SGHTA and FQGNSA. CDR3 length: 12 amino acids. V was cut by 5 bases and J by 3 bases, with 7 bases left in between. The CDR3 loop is CASSARKETQYF. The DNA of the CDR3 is TGTGCCAGCAGCGCGAGGAAAGAGACCCAGTACTTC.

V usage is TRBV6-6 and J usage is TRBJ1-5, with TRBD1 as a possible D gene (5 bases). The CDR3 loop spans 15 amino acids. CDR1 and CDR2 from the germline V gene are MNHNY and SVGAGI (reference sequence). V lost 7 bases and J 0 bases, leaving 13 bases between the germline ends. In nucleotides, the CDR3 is TGTGCCAGCACCCAGGGAGGCTATAGCAATCAGCCCCAGCATTTT. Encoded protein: CASTQGGYSNQPQHF.

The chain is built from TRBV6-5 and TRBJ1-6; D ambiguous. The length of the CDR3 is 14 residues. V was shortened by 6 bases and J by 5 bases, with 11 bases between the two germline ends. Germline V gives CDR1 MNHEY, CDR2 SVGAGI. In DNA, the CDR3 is TGTGCCAGCAGCCGTGACAAGAATAATTCACCCCTCCACTTT. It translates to CASSRDKNNSPLHF.